The rows below give T cell receptor beta chains drawn from one sample of a study of cytomegalovirus exposure and HLA in healthy donors. The method was immunoSEQ multiplex PCR; TCRdb's version includes in-frame clones alone and lacks a portion of them. In the table there are under 200,000 clones, around three quarters of which are singletons. The source material was PBMCs. These receptors were collected from a man aged 40-50 years in good health and CMV-seronegative. The CDR3 runs from the conserved cysteine through the conserved F or W. The order of the fields is V gene, CDR3 protein.

V: TRBV30
CDR3: CAWSVRDYQETQYF

V: TRBV7-9
CDR3: CASSFSRDDTEAFF

V: TRBV6-1
CDR3: CASTTLAGGSDTQYF

V: TRBV5-4
CDR3: CASSLWTSGGEQFF

V: TRBV9
CDR3: CASSPLGGSSYEQYF

V: TRBV7-2
CDR3: CASSLEGRGRGKLFF

V: TRBV4-1
CDR3: CASSQPGLAGGAGREQYF

V: TRBV27
CDR3: CASSFSSDSYEQYF

V: TRBV27
CDR3: CASSPPPGLAGVRAYEQYF

V: TRBV19
CDR3: CASTMGRGAPGTDTQYF

V: TRBV7-2
CDR3: CASSESGQRYEQYF

V: TRBV5-4
CDR3: CASSILAGANTGELFF

V: TRBV7-2
CDR3: CASSPGTSGGAETQYF

V: TRBV4-3
CDR3: CASSTDRARYEQYF

V: TRBV10-3
CDR3: CAIKWGQPMNTEAFF

V: TRBV6-6
CDR3: CASSYGTGYNSPLHF

V: TRBV9
CDR3: CASSAYEGSPLHF

V: TRBV18
CDR3: CASSPPGLANNEQFF

V: TRBV27
CDR3: CASRRVSSYEQYF

V: TRBV11-2
CDR3: CASSLGGSGSYNEQFF